This entry lists 15 T cell receptor delta chains sequenced from one sample in a study of gamma-delta T cells after stem cell transplantation. TCRdb applied CATT to the RT-PCR reads for clone calling. This sample has about 14,000 delta-chain clones, with more than 30% found just once. Sequencing used gamma-delta T cells. The receptors shown here come from a human donor. It is not recorded whose cells these are; they may come from a transplant donor.

This clone was seen a handful of times. One end of the junction varies from germline; a read error may be responsible. The J gene is TRDJ1, the V gene TRAV29/DV5, with 10 positions matching TRDD3. CDR1 is NSMFDY, CDR2 ISSIKDK, per germline. This CDR3 is built from 20 residues. The CDR3 DNA reads TGTGCAGCAAGGTGGTCTTCCGCCTTGGGGGATACTCCATACACCGATAAAATCATCTTT. Protein sequence: CAARWSSALGDTPYTDKIIF.

This clone was observed a handful of times. The genes are TRAV29/DV5 and TRDJ1, with D possibly matching TRDD3 (6 bases). The CDR3 extends over 19 amino acids. The V end was cut by 0 bases, the J end by 4 bases, with 28 bases between. Per the germline V gene, CDR1 is NSMFDY and CDR2 is ISSIKDK. CDR3 loop: CAASDSIRYWVPSHDKLIF. The CDR3 DNA sequence: TGTGCAGCAAGCGATAGTATAAGGTACTGGGTACCCTCCCACGATAAACTCATCTTT.

This clone was found a few times. The chain uses TRDV2 and TRDJ3; 13 bases align to TRDD3. Germline assignment: CDR1 GEAIGNYY and CDR2 EKD. This CDR3 has 19 residues. The V and J ends lost 0 bases and 2 bases, in that order; junction bases with no gene match: 3. Written as DNA, the CDR3 is TGTGCCTGTGACACCTACTGGGGGATACGCGCCTGGGACACCCGACAGATGTTTTTC. This sequence encodes CACDTYWGIRAWDTRQMFF.

This clone has just one count. The CDR3 reads CACDCLGDLYSRSSWDTRQMFF. In DNA form, the CDR3 reads TGTGCCTGTGACTGCCTGGGGGATCTTTATAGTCGTAGCTCCTGGGACACCCGACAGATGTTTTTC. This chain uses TRDV2 with TRDJ3; TRDD3 matches at 9 bases. The V and J ends lost 3 bases and 0 bases, in that order; junction bases with no gene match: 17. Germline V gene data show CDR1 as GEAIGNYY and CDR2 as EKD. The CDR3 covers 22 residues.

For this clone: A read error may account for a junction end that differs from germline. This chain uses TRDV2 with TRDJ1; a weak D match, TRDD3 (6 bases). The length of the CDR3 is 18 residues. Germline CDR1 GEAIGNYY, CDR2 EKD. In DNA form, the CDR3 reads TGTGCATGTGACACCGGGAGGGGGGAGACGCGGTTGACCGATAAACTCATCTTT. It encodes CACDTGRGETRLTDKLIF.

This clone was seen just once. CDR3 nucleotide sequence: TGTGCTCTTGGGGGACCTTCCTACTGGGGGCCACCTTTGACAGCACAACTCTTCTTT. This codes for CALGGPSYWGPPLTAQLFF. The V call is TRDV1, the J call TRDJ2, with D tentatively TRDD2 (9 bases). This CDR3 is 19 amino acids long. Trimming cost V 4 bases and J 0 bases, with 21 bases left between them. The germline CDR1 and CDR2 sequences are TSWWSYY and QGS.

The chain has TRDV2 and TRDJ1; D might be TRDD3 (5 bases). Trimming pared 2 bases from V and 0 bases from J, leaving 15 bases between. The CDR3 contains 16 residues. Looked up from germline, CDR1 is GEAIGNYY and CDR2 is EKD. CDR3 loop: CACDNGLGQYTDKLIF. In DNA form, the CDR3 reads TGTGCCTGTGACAACGGGCTGGGCCAGTACACCGATAAACTCATCTTT.

As to this clone: At one end the junction does not follow the germline gene, possibly because of a read error. The same CDR3 also results from other DNA sequences found in this sample. This chain joins TRDV2 and TRDJ3; 10 bases fit TRDD3. CDR1 and CDR2 from the germline V gene are GEAIGNYY and EKD. This CDR3 is 21 amino acids long. The CDR3 is CACDRLRGGGYPTWDTRQMFF. The CDR3 nucleotides read TGTGCCTGCGACAGACTCAGGGGTGGGGGATACCCCACCTGGGACACCCGACAGATGTTTTTC.

The chain joins TRDV3 to TRDJ1; TRDD3 might be the D (6 bases). The CDR3 loop spans 17 amino acids. V lost 4 bases, J lost 0 bases, and 24 bases lay in between. Germline CDR1 is TVYSNPD and CDR2 is GDNSRS (reference sequence). The CDR3 DNA reads as TGTGCCTCCGCAGGGGATTGGGGATTTGAGTACACCGATAAACTCATCTTT. It codes for CASAGDWGFEYTDKLIF.

Comment on this clone: One junction end disagrees with the germline gene, perhaps due to a read error. The chain uses TRDV2 and TRDJ3, with D tentatively TRDD3 (5 bases). The length of the CDR3 is 19 residues. Germline values: CDR1 GEAIGNYY, CDR2 EKD. This CDR3 reads CACDTGGPTVSWDTRKMFF. The CDR3 DNA sequence: TGTGCCTGTGACACCGGGGGTCCCACAGTCTCCTGGGACACCCGAAAGATGTTTTTC.

Notes on this clone: This CDR3 is also generated by other DNA sequences in the sample. V gene TRDV1 combines with J gene TRDJ2; 12 positions match TRDD3. The germline V gene has CDR1 TSWWSYY and CDR2 QGS. The CDR3 length is 27 residues. After removal of 3 bases from V and 1 base from J, the junction contained 33 bases not matched to a gene. This chain's CDR3 is CALGEARHVIPYSPLGDTLLLTAQLFF. DNA for the CDR3: TGTGCTCTTGGGGAGGCCCGCCATGTCATCCCGTATAGCCCACTGGGGGATACCCTTCTTTTGACAGCACAACTCTTCTTT.

Turning to this clone: At the DNA level, this CDR3 is encoded by other sequences in the same sample as well. This chain joins TRDV1 and TRDJ1, with D possibly being TRDD3 (6 bases). The CDR3 covers 20 residues. Germline CDR1 and CDR2: TSWWSYY and QGS. V was cut by 1 base and J by 2 bases, with 26 bases left in between. DNA for the CDR3: TGTGCTCTTGGGGAACCAACCCGCACGCCTACTACTGGGAGGACCGATAAACTCATCTTT. It specifies CALGEPTRTPTTGRTDKLIF.

Concerning this clone itself: This sample also contains other DNA sequences that code for the same CDR3. The gene calls are TRDV2 and TRDJ3; 8 bases are shared with TRDD3. V dropped 2 bases and J dropped 0; count of bases not matched to a gene: 8. The CDR3 is 19 amino acids. Germline V gives CDR1 GEAIGNYY, CDR2 EKD. The CDR3 sequence: CACDKVLGESSWDTRQMFF. CDR3 nucleotides: TGTGCCTGTGACAAAGTCCTGGGGGAGAGCTCCTGGGACACCCGACAGATGTTTTTC.

This clone turned up a few times. One junction end disagrees with the germline gene, perhaps due to a read error. The chain has TRDV2 and TRDJ3; TRDD3 aligns across 9 bases. The CDR3 consists of 20 residues. CDR1 and CDR2 from the germline V gene are GEAIGNYY and EKD. Here the CDR3 reads CACDPVLGDLSSWDTRQKFF. Here the CDR3 DNA reads TGTGCCTGTGACCCCGTACTGGGGGACCTTAGCTCCTGGGACACCCGACAGAAGTTTTTC.

The V call is TRDV1, the J call TRDJ1, with TRDD3 matching over 12 bases. This CDR3 region has 23 residues. CDR1 TSWWSYY and CDR2 QGS come from the germline V gene. V was clipped by 0 bases and J by 9 bases; unmatched bases: 29. CDR3 loop: CALGELPYFTGGYRRVWRSELIF. The CDR3 DNA is TGTGCTCTTGGGGAACTGCCCTATTTTACTGGGGGATACCGGCGTGTTTGGCGTTCTGAACTCATCTTT.